The 20 T cell receptor beta chains presented below share a single source sample, sequenced in a study of PD-L1 blockade in urothelial cancer. Only in-frame clones appear in the TCRdb table, and some are missing; sequencing was by immunoSEQ multiplex PCR. Altogether under 90,000 clones are present, 90% being singletons, with the ten largest covering 8% to 10%. This specimen consisted of PBMCs, obtained around atezolizumab (anti-PD-L1) treatment. The receptors here all came from a man aged 55 to 70 with urothelial cancer.

This sequence joins TRBV21-1 and TRBJ1-1. TRBV21-1 represents a pseudogene. There are 19 residues in the CDR3. CDR3 amino acids: CASSGRNNDQGSTGTEAFF. CDR3 coding DNA: TGTGCCAGCAGCGGGCGGAACAATGATCAAGGGAGTACTGGCACTGAAGCTTTCTTT.

This clone occurred a few times. This sequence joins TRBV30 and TRBJ1-4; 8 bases agree with TRBD1. The ends lost 2 bases at V and 5 bases at J; junction bases unmatched: 4. Germline V CDR1 and CDR2: GTSNPN, SVGIG (reference sequence). The CDR3 runs to 14 residues. The CDR3 here is CAWSRQGLNEKLFF. DNA of the CDR3: TGTGCCTGGAGTAGACAGGGGTTAAATGAAAAACTGTTTTTT.

The CDR3 region is CASRGPATGGEGYTF. The CDR3 coding sequence is TGTGCCAGCAGGGGTCCGGCGACAGGGGGAGAAGGCTACACCTTC. The chain uses TRBV28 and TRBJ1-2; 9 bases align to TRBD1. Germline assignment: CDR1 MDHEN and CDR2 SYDVKM. The CDR3 totals 15 residues. V shed 6 bases, J shed 8 bases, and the junction held 13 bases outside the gene matches.

The chain carries TRBV7-2 and TRBJ2-7; 8 positions agree with TRBD2. The V and J ends lost 7 bases and 0 bases, in that order; junction bases with no gene match: 2. Germline assignment: CDR1 SGHTA and CDR2 FQGNSA. The CDR3 is 13 amino acids. The CDR3 region is CASTGTSSYEQYF. The CDR3 bases are TGTGCCAGCACCGGGACTAGCTCCTACGAGCAGTACTTC. The whole variable domain, filled in from reference TRBV7-2 and TRBJ2-7, reads GAGVSQSPSNKVTEKGKDVELRCDPISGHTALYWYRQSLGQGLEFLIYFQGNSAPDKSGLPSDRFSAERTGGSVSTLTIQRTQQEDSAVYLCASTGTSSYEQYFGPGTRLTVT.

The chain has TRBV5-1 and TRBJ2-7; TRBD2 matches 8 bases. Germline CDR1 reads SGHRS; CDR2 reads YFSETQ. The CDR3 loop spans 14 amino acids. Unmatched junction bases numbered 4, after V lost 3 bases and J lost 2 bases. CDR3 amino acids: CASSSGTRTYEQYF. CDR3 sequence (DNA): TGCGCCAGCAGCTCCGGGACTAGAACCTACGAGCAGTACTTC.

The genes are TRBV7-2 and TRBJ2-1; a weak D match, TRBD1 (5 bases). V was cut by 1 base and J by 4 bases, with 11 bases left in between. The germline CDR1 and CDR2 sequences are SGHTA and FQGNSA. The CDR3 is 15 amino acids. As DNA, the CDR3 is TGTGCCAGCAGCTTAGGCCAGGGAAGGTACAATGAGCAGTTCTTC. Translation: CASSLGQGRYNEQFF.

The chain combines TRBV5-6 with TRBJ2-1; weak D call: TRBD2 (7 bases). CDR1 is SGHDT and CDR2 is YYEEEE in the germline V gene. This CDR3 is 15 amino acids long. Trimming removed 2 bases from V and 9 bases from J, with 18 bases in between. The CDR3 sequence is CASSFQPGGRGEQFF. The CDR3 region has the DNA TGTGCCAGCAGCTTCCAGCCGGGGGGCCGGGGTGAGCAGTTCTTC.

The chain carries TRBV7-2 and TRBJ2-1; D gene ambiguous. The V gene lost 2 bases and the J gene lost 4 bases, with 6 bases spanning the gap. Germline CDR1 SGHTA, CDR2 FQGNSA. The CDR3 loop spans 13 amino acids. Here the CDR3 DNA reads TGTGCCAGCAGCTTAATCCGGTACAATGAGCAGTTCTTC. Its translation is CASSLIRYNEQFF.

This clone appeared a single time. The junction departs from the called germline gene at one end, perhaps through a read error. This chain joins TRBV15 and TRBJ1-1; D call uncertain. Germline loops: CDR1 LNHNV, CDR2 YYDKDF (reference sequence). This CDR3 comprises 14 residues. As DNA, the CDR3 is TGTGCCACCAGCAAGATGGGCGTGAATACTGAAGCTTTCTTT. It encodes CATSKMGVNTEAFF. Based on the CDR3 plus reference TRBV15 and TRBJ1-1, the full variable domain is DAMVIQNPRYQVTQFGKPVTLSCSQTLNHNVMYWYQQKSSQAPKLLFHYYDKDFNNEADTPDNFQSRRPNTSFCFLDIRSPGLGDTAMYLCATSKMGVNTEAFFGQGTRLTVV.

The CDR3 DNA follows: TGTGCCAGCAGCTGGACCGGGACTAGCGGGGGTTACGAGCAGTACTTC. Translating it yields CASSWTGTSGGYEQYF. The genes are TRBV5-4 and TRBJ2-7; 14 bases are shared with TRBD2. The trim removed 3 bases at V and 4 bases at J, leaving 6 bases unmatched. This CDR3 region has 16 residues. CDR1 is SGHNT and CDR2 is YYREEE in the germline V gene (reference sequence). Using reference TRBV5-4 and TRBJ2-7 for the parts outside the CDR3, the full variable domain is ETGVTQSPTHLIKTRGQQVTLRCSSQSGHNTVSWYQQALGQGPQFIFQYYREEENGRGNFPPRFSGLQFPNYSSELNVNALELDDSALYLCASSWTGTSGGYEQYFGPGTRLTVT.

The rearrangement uses TRBV4-2 and TRBJ2-5, with D tentatively TRBD2 (6 bases). CDR3 length: 15 residues. CDR1 is LGHNA and CDR2 is YNFKEQ in the germline V gene. Trimming took 1 base from V and 2 from J, leaving 11 bases between them. CDR3 protein: CASSQGGRPQETQYF. Written as DNA, the CDR3 is TGTGCCAGCAGCCAAGGAGGGAGGCCTCAAGAGACCCAGTACTTC.

The chain carries TRBV12-1 and TRBJ1-5; the table gives TRBD1 as D, unverified against the DNA. TRBV12-1 is tagged as a pseudogene. The CDR3 runs 15 residues. Here the CDR3 reads CASSPRTGENQPQHF. DNA for the CDR3: TGTGCCAGCAGCCCACGGACAGGGGAGAATCAGCCCCAGCATTTT.

V is TRBV30 and J is TRBJ2-1, with 14 bases fitting TRBD2. With V trimmed by 2 bases and J by 7 bases, 10 bases remained unmatched. CDR1 is GTSNPN and CDR2 is SVGIG in the germline V gene (reference sequence). This CDR3 comprises 17 residues. The CDR3 DNA is TGTGCCTGGAGTCGGACCGGGACTAGCGGGGGTTTTAATGAGCAGTTCTTC. Translation gives CAWSRTGTSGGFNEQFF.

The V gene is TRBV7-9, the J gene TRBJ1-4; D perhaps matches TRBD1 (5 bases). The CDR3 runs 16 residues. CDR1 SEHNR and CDR2 FQNEAQ come from the germline V gene (reference sequence). Between the trimmed V and J ends, which lost 1 base and 0 bases, there was a span of 9 bases. The CDR3 protein is CASSLDRFATNEKLFF. As DNA, the CDR3 is TGTGCCAGCAGCTTAGACAGGTTTGCAACTAATGAAAAACTGTTTTTT.

J is TRBJ2-7 and V is TRBV28; the D is unclear. The CDR3 has 13 residues. Germline V lookup: CDR1 MDHEN, CDR2 SYDVKM. Trimming took off 6 bases at V and 3 bases at J, with 12 bases between the two ends. The CDR3 region is CASSEASVYEQYF. In nucleotides, the CDR3 is TGTGCCAGCAGCGAGGCATCTGTCTACGAGCAGTACTTC.

V usage is TRBV11-1 and J usage is TRBJ2-7; perhaps TRBD1 as D (6 bases). V lost 2 bases and J 0 bases, leaving 11 bases between the germline ends. The CDR3 covers 15 residues. Per the germline V gene, CDR1 is SGHAT and CDR2 is FQDESV (reference sequence). CDR3 DNA: TGTGCCAGCAGCTTAATGCAGGGGCCCTCCTACGAGCAGTACTTC. It codes for CASSLMQGPSYEQYF.

The V gene is TRBV5-1, the J gene TRBJ2-3, with D possibly being TRBD1 (6 bases). The V end lost 1 base, the J end lost 2 bases, and 11 bases lay between the germline ends. Germline V CDR1 and CDR2: SGHRS, YFSETQ. This CDR3 has 15 amino acids. In DNA, the CDR3 is TGCGCCAGCAGCTTGAGGCCAGGGGTCACAGATACGCAGTATTTT. Its protein product is CASSLRPGVTDTQYF.

The rearrangement uses TRBV7-2 and TRBJ2-5; D unclear. The CDR3 is 12 amino acids. Germline-derived CDR1 and CDR2 are SGHTA and FQGNSA. Trimming stripped 2 bases from V and 5 bases from J, with 6 bases between. The CDR3 DNA sequence: TGTGCCAGCAGCTTATGGCAGGAGACCCAGTACTTC. Protein product: CASSLWQETQYF.

V gene TRBV9 combines with J gene TRBJ2-2; 14 nucleotides align to TRBD2. The V gene's germline CDR1 is SGDLS and CDR2 YYNGEE. After removal of 7 bases from V and 8 bases from J, the junction contained 7 bases not matched to a gene. This CDR3 spans 15 amino acids. The CDR3 nucleotides read TGTGCCAGCGGAATGACTAGCGGGGGGGCGGGGGAGCTGTTTTTT. This codes for CASGMTSGGAGELFF.

This chain joins TRBV10-3 and TRBJ2-1, with 10 bases aligning to TRBD2. The germline V gene encodes CDR1 ENHRY and CDR2 SYGVKD. Trimming took 8 bases from V and 6 from J; bases not matched to a gene: 7. The CDR3 extends over 14 amino acids. The CDR3 DNA follows: TGTGCCATCGGGCGAGCGGGAGGGGGCAATGAGCAGTTCTTC. This encodes CAIGRAGGGNEQFF.